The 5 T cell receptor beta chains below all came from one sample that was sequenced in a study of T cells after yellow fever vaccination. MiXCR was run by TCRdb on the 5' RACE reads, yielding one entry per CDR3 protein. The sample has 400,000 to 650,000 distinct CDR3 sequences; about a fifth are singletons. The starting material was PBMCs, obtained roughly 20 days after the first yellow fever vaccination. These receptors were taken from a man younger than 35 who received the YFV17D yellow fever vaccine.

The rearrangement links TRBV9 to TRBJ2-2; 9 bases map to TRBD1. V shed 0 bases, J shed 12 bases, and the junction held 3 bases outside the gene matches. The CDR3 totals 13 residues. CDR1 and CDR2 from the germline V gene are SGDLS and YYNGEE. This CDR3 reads CASSVDRGQKLFF. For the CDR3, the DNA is TGTGCCAGCAGCGTAGACAGGGGGCAGAAGCTGTTTTTT.

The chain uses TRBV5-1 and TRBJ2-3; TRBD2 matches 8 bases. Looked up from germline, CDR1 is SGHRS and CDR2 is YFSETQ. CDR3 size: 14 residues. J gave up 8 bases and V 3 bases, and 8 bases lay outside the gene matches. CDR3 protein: CASSYGGAVSTQYF. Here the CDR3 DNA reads TGCGCCAGCAGCTACGGGGGGGCCGTGAGTACGCAGTATTTT.

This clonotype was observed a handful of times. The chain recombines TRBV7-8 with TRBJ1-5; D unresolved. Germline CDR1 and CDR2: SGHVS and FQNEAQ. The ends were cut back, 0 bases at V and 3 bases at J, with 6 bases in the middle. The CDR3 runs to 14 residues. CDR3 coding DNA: TGTGCCAGCAGCTTAGCAGGTCACAATCAGCCCCAGCATTTT. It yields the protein CASSLAGHNQPQHF.

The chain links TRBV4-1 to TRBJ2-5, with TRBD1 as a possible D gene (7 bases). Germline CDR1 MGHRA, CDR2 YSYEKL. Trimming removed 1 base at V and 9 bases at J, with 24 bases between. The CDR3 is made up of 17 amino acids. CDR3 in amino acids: CASSQAMARGVSRSQYF. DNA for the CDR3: TGCGCCAGCAGCCAAGCTATGGCCAGGGGGGTTTCGCGGTCCCAGTACTTC.

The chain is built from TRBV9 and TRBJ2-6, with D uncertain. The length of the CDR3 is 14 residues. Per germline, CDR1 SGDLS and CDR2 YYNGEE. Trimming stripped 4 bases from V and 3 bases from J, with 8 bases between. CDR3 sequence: CASSLSGGANVLTF. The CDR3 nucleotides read TGTGCCAGCAGCCTTTCGGGTGGGGCCAACGTCCTGACTTTC.